These 3 T cell receptor beta chains originate from one sample sequenced in a study of PD-1 blockade in mismatch repair-deficient tumors. TCRdb's copy holds only in-frame clones and misses some; the assay was immunoSEQ multiplex PCR. The sample lists under 20,000 clones, 84% occurring once. The sequencing used PBMCs, collected 4 weeks after starting pembrolizumab. Every receptor here comes from an adult with mismatch repair-deficient cancer.

This chain links TRBV7-8 with TRBJ1-5; tentative D call: TRBD1 (5 bases). This CDR3 has 12 amino acids. Trimming left V 8 bases short and J 2 bases short, with 7 bases between. The V gene's germline CDR1 is SGHVS and CDR2 FQNEAQ. The CDR3 nucleotides read TGTGCCAGCCAGGGTGGCAATCAGCCCCAGCATTTT. It encodes CASQGGNQPQHF.

The count of this clone is one. The chain recombines TRBV28 with TRBJ1-2, with TRBD1 as a possible D gene (5 bases). Germline lookup yields CDR1 MDHEN and CDR2 SYDVKM. CDR3 length: 13 residues. The V and J ends lost 5 bases and 4 bases respectively, with 11 bases between them. CDR3 in DNA: TGTGCCAGCAGTACCACAGGCGCCTATGGCTACACCTTC. This gives the protein CASSTTGAYGYTF.

This clone is categorized as medium-sized. The chain links TRBV9 to TRBJ2-1; the match to TRBD1 covers 8 bases. V lost 3 bases and J lost 8; bases outside the gene matches: 7. This CDR3 is built from 14 residues. Germline V gene lookup returns CDR1 SGDLS and CDR2 YYNGEE. CDR3 sequence reads: CASSDSGQDYEQFF. CDR3 coding DNA: TGTGCCAGCAGCGATTCGGGACAGGACTATGAGCAGTTCTTC.